The clone carrying this T cell receptor beta chain was seen just once. The target antigen is unknown. Donor samples were obtained from healthy Caucasian individuals from Russia, aged 6 to 90. V trimming: 10 bases; J trimming: 8 bases; junction bases outside the gene matches: 21. The CDR3 is 17 amino acids. The germline CDR1 and CDR2 sequences are SGHTA and FQGTGA. This specimen comes from a study of blood T cells in healthy people across ages. The second PCR ran about 7 to 12 cycles with a sample-barcoded 5' primer and J-beta primers. Each cDNA molecule was tagged by a template-switch adaptor with 12 random nucleotides. TCRdb re-called the 5' RACE reads with MiXCR, one entry per CDR3 protein. Among some 900,000 distinct CDR3 sequences, about 44% were seen once, and the ten largest hold around 15%. Study conclusions and caveats: Observed TCR beta diversity per million T cells went down as age went up. This fall followed a roughly linear course with age. Higher diversity and more naive CD4+ cells were features of long-lived donors, compared to aged donors.

This rearrangement joins TRBV7-3 to TRBJ1-4; the match to TRBD1 covers 8 bases. The sequencing input was blood. The receptor was isolated from a man aged 30 to 39 in good health. CDR3 sequence: CATGTCNRQGRREKLFF. The CDR3 DNA reads TGTGCCACCGGGACCTGTAACCGACAGGGGAGGAGGGAAAAACTGTTTTTT.